The 17 T cell receptor beta chains presented below share a single source sample, sequenced in a study of blood T cell repertoires in COVID-19. The table came from immunoSEQ multiplex PCR; TCRdb's copy has only in-frame clones and leaves some out. The sample has roughly 71,000 clones, roughly 80% seen once. The sequenced sample consisted of peripheral blood. Every receptor here comes from a man in his 70s who had recovered from COVID-19.

The V and J genes are TRBV10-3 and TRBJ2-7, with no clear D. The CDR3 has 14 amino acids. Germline assignment: CDR1 ENHRY and CDR2 SYGVKD. The V end lost 7 bases, the J end lost 2 bases, and 15 bases lay between the germline ends. CDR3 DNA sequence: TGTGCCATCACCCAGAACCCTTCGACCTACGAGCAGTACTTC. It yields the protein CAITQNPSTYEQYF.

The V call is TRBV3-1 (or the pseudogene TRBV3-2), the J call TRBJ1-4, with a tentative D call TRBD1 (5 bases). The CDR3 spans 16 residues. Per the germline V gene, CDR1 is LGHDT and CDR2 is YNNKEL (reference sequence). The V gene lost 4 bases and the J gene lost 3 bases, with 15 bases spanning the gap. The CDR3 coding sequence is TGTGCCAGCAGCCCCCAAGGGGCGCTGCCTAATGAAAAACTGTTTTTT. This encodes CASSPQGALPNEKLFF.

The chain joins TRBV5-1 to TRBJ2-7; TRBD1 matches at 12 bases. J was trimmed by 3 bases and V by 2 bases; bases with no gene match: 3. CDR3 length: 15 amino acids. Germline lookup yields CDR1 SGHRS and CDR2 YFSETQ. CDR3 bases: TGCGCCAGCAGCTTAGGGACAGGGGGCAGCTACGAGCAGTACTTC. Translation gives CASSLGTGGSYEQYF.

There are a few counts of this clone. V and J are TRBV14 and TRBJ1-1, with 8 bases fitting TRBD1. V was clipped by 10 bases and J by 0 bases; unmatched bases: 4. This CDR3 is built from 13 residues. From germline, CDR1 is SGHDN and CDR2 FVKESK. The CDR3 nucleotides read TGTGCCACCGGACAGGGCTTGAACACTGAAGCTTTCTTT. Protein sequence: CATGQGLNTEAFF. The full variable domain, its missing parts supplied by reference TRBV14 and TRBJ1-1, is EAGVTQFPSHSVIEKGQTVTLRCDPISGHDNLYWYRRVMGKEIKFLLHFVKESKQDESGMPNNRFLAERTGGTYSTLKVQPAELEDSGVYFCATGQGLNTEAFFGQGTRLTVV.

The V gene is TRBV15, the J gene TRBJ2-5; the D is unclear. The CDR3 totals 13 residues. Looked up from germline, CDR1 is LNHNV and CDR2 is YYDKDF (reference sequence). V lost 0 bases and J 0 bases, leaving 2 bases between the germline ends. The CDR3 DNA reads TGTGCCACCAGCAGAGACTACCAAGAGACCCAGTACTTC. Its translation: CATSRDYQETQYF.

This sequence joins TRBV18 and TRBJ2-5; D not resolved. V lost 6 bases to trimming and J lost 1 base, with 9 bases between them. The CDR3 consists of 13 residues. Germline CDR1 is KGHSH and CDR2 is LQKENI. This chain's CDR3 is CASSRSRQETQYF. CDR3 DNA: TGTGCCAGCTCTCGTAGTCGCCAAGAGACCCAGTACTTC.

V and J are TRBV24-1 and TRBJ2-2; TRBD1 matches 11 bases. Germline assignment: CDR1 KGHDR and CDR2 SFDVKD. This CDR3 spans 19 amino acids. Losses at the gene ends were 0 bases for V and 4 bases for J; bases not matched to a gene: 9. As DNA, the CDR3 is TGTGCCACCAGTGATTTGCCCTACCGGACAGGGGGCATCACCGGGGAGCTGTTTTTT. Its protein is CATSDLPYRTGGITGELFF.

This sequence joins TRBV19 and TRBJ2-3; 8 positions agree with TRBD1. V lost 3 bases and J lost 3; bases outside the gene matches: 2. This CDR3 comprises 14 residues. Germline values: CDR1 LNHDA, CDR2 SQIVND (reference sequence). The CDR3 coding sequence is TGTGCCAGTAGTATTGGACAGGGAACAGATACGCAGTATTTT. Translation gives CASSIGQGTDTQYF.

This chain uses TRBV27 with TRBJ2-7, with TRBD2 as a possible D gene (5 bases). Germline lookup yields CDR1 MNHEY and CDR2 SMNVEV (reference sequence). The CDR3 length is 15 residues. The ends were cut back, 5 bases at V and 5 bases at J, with 19 bases in the middle. The CDR3 protein is CASSEWRPGSHEQYF. CDR3 nucleotides: TGTGCCAGCAGTGAATGGCGGCCGGGGTCCCACGAGCAGTACTTC.

The chain carries TRBV7-2 and TRBJ2-1; D is unresolved. This CDR3 contains 16 residues. Looked up from germline, CDR1 is SGHTA and CDR2 is FQGNSA. Trimming took off 0 bases at V and 0 bases at J, with 9 bases between the two ends. The CDR3 loop is CASSLASRYSYNEQFF. The CDR3 nucleotides are TGTGCCAGCAGCTTAGCGTCACGGTACTCCTACAATGAGCAGTTCTTC.

This clone was observed a handful of times. The gene calls are TRBV28 and TRBJ1-1, with TRBD1 matching over 11 bases. The ends lost 3 bases at V and 8 bases at J; junction bases unmatched: 8. Germline CDR1 and CDR2: MDHEN and SYDVKM. The CDR3 consists of 15 residues. DNA for the CDR3: TGTGCCAGCAGTTTGTCCGGGACAGGGGGAACCGAAGCTTTCTTT. Translating gives CASSLSGTGGTEAFF.

The chain links TRBV6-5 to TRBJ2-5, with D tentatively TRBD2 (5 bases). The CDR3 length is 14 residues. V was cut by 7 bases and J by 1 base, with 13 bases left in between. The germline V gene has CDR1 MNHEY and CDR2 SVGAGI. Here the CDR3 reads CASKLGRTQETQYF. CDR3 in DNA: TGTGCCAGCAAACTAGGACGGACCCAAGAGACCCAGTACTTC.

This chain links TRBV19 with TRBJ2-6; D ambiguous. V dropped 3 bases and J dropped 0 bases, with 6 bases sitting between them. There are 15 residues in the CDR3. Germline lookup yields CDR1 LNHDA and CDR2 SQIVND (reference sequence). Here the CDR3 reads CASSILGSGANVLTF. CDR3 nucleotide sequence: TGTGCCAGTAGTATCCTAGGCTCTGGGGCCAACGTCCTGACTTTC.

The chain couples TRBV12-3 or TRBV12-4 to TRBJ2-5; no reliable D call. The CDR3 extends over 12 amino acids. Trimming cost V 5 bases and J 5 bases, with 9 bases left between them. The CDR3 region has the DNA TGTGCCAGCAGTGCCTTGCGGGAGACCCAGTACTTC. Translation: CASSALRETQYF.

The V call is TRBV10-1, the J call TRBJ1-4; D gene uncertain. V gave up 3 bases and J gave up 0 bases, with 11 bases separating them. This CDR3 contains 16 residues. Per germline, CDR1 WNHNN and CDR2 SYGVQD (reference sequence). The CDR3 sequence: CASSEWAAPTNEKLFF. The CDR3 nucleotides read TGCGCCAGCAGTGAATGGGCAGCCCCAACTAATGAAAAACTGTTTTTT.

This chain joins TRBV19 and TRBJ1-2; TRBD1 is a possible D gene (5 bases). V was shortened by 10 bases and J by 0 bases, with 18 bases between the two germline ends. This CDR3 has 15 amino acids. Looked up from germline, CDR1 is LNHDA and CDR2 is SQIVND (reference sequence). The CDR3 DNA follows: TGTGCCACCGGTCGGGGGGGACGAGCTAACTATGGCTACACCTTC. This translates into CATGRGGRANYGYTF.

The genes are TRBV19 and TRBJ1-2; perhaps TRBD1 as D (6 bases). CDR3 length equals 14 residues. Trimming stripped 5 bases from V and 5 bases from J, with 15 bases between. CDR1 is LNHDA and CDR2 is SQIVND in the germline V gene (reference sequence). CDR3 sequence reads: CASSLQGSEYGYTF. CDR3 DNA sequence: TGTGCCAGTAGTTTACAGGGTTCAGAGTATGGCTACACCTTC.